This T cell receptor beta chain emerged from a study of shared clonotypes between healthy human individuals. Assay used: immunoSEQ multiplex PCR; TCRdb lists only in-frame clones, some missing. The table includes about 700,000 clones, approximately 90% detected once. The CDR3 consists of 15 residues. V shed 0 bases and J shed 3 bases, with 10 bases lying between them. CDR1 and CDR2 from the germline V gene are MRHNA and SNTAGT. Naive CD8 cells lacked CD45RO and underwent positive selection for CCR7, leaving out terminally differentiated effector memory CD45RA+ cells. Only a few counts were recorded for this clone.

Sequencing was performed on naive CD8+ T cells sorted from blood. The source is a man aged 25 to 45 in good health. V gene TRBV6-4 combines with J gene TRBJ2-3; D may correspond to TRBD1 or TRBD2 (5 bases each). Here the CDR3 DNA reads TGTGCCAGCAGTGACTCGAGAGAGGGGACAGATACGCAGTATTTT. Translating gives CASSDSREGTDTQYF.